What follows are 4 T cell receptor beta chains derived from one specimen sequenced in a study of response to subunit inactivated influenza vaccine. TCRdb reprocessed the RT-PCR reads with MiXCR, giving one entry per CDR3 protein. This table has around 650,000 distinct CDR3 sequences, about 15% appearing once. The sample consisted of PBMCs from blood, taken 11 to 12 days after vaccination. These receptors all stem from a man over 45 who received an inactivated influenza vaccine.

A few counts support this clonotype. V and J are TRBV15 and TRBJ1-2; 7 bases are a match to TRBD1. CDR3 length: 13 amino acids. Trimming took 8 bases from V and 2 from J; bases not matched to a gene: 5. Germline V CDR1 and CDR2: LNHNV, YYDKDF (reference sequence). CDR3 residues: CATGRQGNYGYTF. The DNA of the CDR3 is TGTGCCACCGGCCGACAGGGAAACTATGGCTACACCTTC.

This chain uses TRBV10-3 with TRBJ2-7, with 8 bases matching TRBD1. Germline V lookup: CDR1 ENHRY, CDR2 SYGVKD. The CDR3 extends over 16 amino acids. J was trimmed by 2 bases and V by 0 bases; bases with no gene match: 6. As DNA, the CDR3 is TGTGCCATCAGTGAGTCAGTTGGACAGGGACCCTACGAGCAGTACTTC. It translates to CAISESVGQGPYEQYF.

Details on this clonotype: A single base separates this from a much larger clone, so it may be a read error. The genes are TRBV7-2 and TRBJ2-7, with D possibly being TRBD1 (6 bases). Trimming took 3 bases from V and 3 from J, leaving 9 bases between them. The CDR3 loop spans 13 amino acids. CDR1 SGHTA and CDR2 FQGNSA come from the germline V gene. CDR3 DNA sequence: TGTGCCAGCAGCTTTAAGGGGGACTACGAGCAGTACTTC. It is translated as CASSFKGDYEQYF.

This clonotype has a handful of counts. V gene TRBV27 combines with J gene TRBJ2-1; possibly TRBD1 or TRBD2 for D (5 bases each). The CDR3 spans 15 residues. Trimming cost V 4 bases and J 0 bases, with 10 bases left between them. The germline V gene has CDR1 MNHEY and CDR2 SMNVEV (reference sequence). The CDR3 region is CASSSWGNSYNEQFF. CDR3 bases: TGTGCCAGCAGTTCGTGGGGGAACTCCTACAATGAGCAGTTCTTC.